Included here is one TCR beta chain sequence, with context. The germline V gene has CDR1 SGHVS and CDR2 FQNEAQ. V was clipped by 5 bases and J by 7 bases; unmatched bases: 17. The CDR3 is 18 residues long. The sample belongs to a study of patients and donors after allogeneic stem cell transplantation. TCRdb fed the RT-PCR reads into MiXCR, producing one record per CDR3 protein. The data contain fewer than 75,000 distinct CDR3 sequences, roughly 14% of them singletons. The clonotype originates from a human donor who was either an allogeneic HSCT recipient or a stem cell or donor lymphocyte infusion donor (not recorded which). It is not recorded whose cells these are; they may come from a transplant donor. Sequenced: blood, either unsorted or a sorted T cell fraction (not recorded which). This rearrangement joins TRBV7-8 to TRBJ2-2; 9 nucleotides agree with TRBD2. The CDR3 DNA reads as TGTGCCAGCAGCCACCCCGGGAGGGTAGCGGGAGTAATCGGGGAGCTGTTTTTT. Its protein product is CASSHPGRVAGVIGELFF. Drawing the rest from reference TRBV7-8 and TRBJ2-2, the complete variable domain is GAGVSQSPRYKVAKRGQDVALRCDPISGHVSLFWYQQALGQGPEFLTYFQNEAQLDKSGLPSDRFFAERPEGSVSTLKIQRTQQEDSAVYLCASSHPGRVAGVIGELFFGEGSRLTVL.